The sequence of this TCR beta chain was determined in a study of blood T cell repertoires in COVID-19. Authors' analysis steps: Quantification of nucleated cells was approximated via reference gene primer amplification. Sequenced by immunoSEQ multiplex PCR; TCRdb stores in-frame clones only, minus some. For V, J and clone size, that table is used; D and trimming come from the DNA. The table lists more than 60,000 clones, roughly 88% of them singletons. Germline V gene lookup returns CDR1 GTSNPN and CDR2 SVGIG (reference sequence). There are 14 residues in the CDR3. V was clipped by 4 bases and J by 0 bases, with 10 bases between them. One Seattle source followed patients from active infection through their disease course.

The V and J genes are TRBV30 and TRBJ1-3; TRBD1 might be the D (6 bases). Material: peripheral blood. The sequence came from a woman in her sixties with COVID-19, enrolled during active disease. CDR3 coding DNA: TGTGCCTGGACCCAGGGGTACTCTGGAAACACCATATATTTT. It codes for CAWTQGYSGNTIYF.